The clone carrying this T cell receptor beta chain came up many times. Its antigen is currently unknown. The sample belongs to a study of T-cell memory formation after mild COVID-19. Findings and limits, study-wide: The pre-infection memory compartment contained some responding clones, suggesting cross-reactive memory joined. Among CD4+ contracting clones, most were CM and EM, and CD8+ ones EMRA.

TCRdb independently ran MiXCR on the 5' RACE reads; one entry per CDR3 protein. The profile shows about 340,000 distinct CDR3 sequences, 15% to 20% of them singletons. Trimming stripped 1 base from V and 6 bases from J, with 10 bases between. The length of the CDR3 is 13 residues. The clonotype was recovered from a man aged 18-30 years who had mild COVID-19 (a few samples of this study predate the infection). Cell type and time point are not known. The V call is TRBV12-3 or TRBV12-4, the J call TRBJ2-7; no reliable D call. Sequencing was carried out using PBMCs or a T cell subset sorted from them (not recorded which). The CDR3 loop is CASSLGDLGEQYF. The CDR3 nucleotides read TGTGCCAGCAGTTTAGGGGATTTAGGCGAGCAGTACTTC.